The 32 T cell receptor beta chains listed next were all sequenced from one sample in a study of blood T cell repertoires in COVID-19. Profiled with immunoSEQ multiplex PCR; TCRdb holds only in-frame clones, not every one. The sample holds a few hundred thousand clones; approximately 90% are singletons and the top ten take about 1.1%. The material sequenced was PBMCs or T cells enriched from blood (not recorded which). The receptor source for this set is a woman aged 18-29 years who had recovered from COVID-19.

This rearrangement joins TRBV2 to TRBJ1-1, with 10 bases identical to TRBD1. Germline trimming cut 7 bases from V and 3 bases from J; bases unmatched to any gene: 5. The CDR3 sequence is 14 residues long. Germline V gives CDR1 SNHLY, CDR2 FYNNEI. The CDR3 region has the DNA TGTGCCAGCACCGCGGACAGGGGGTACACTGAAGCTTTCTTT. It translates to CASTADRGYTEAFF.

In DNA form, the CDR3 reads TGTGCCAGCAGCCCCGGGACAGGCTCTGGAAACACCATATATTTT. Translated, it gives CASSPGTGSGNTIYF. The V and J genes are TRBV7-3 and TRBJ1-3, with TRBD1 matching over 8 bases. J lost 0 bases, V lost 5 bases, and 3 bases had no gene match. The CDR3 is 15 residues long. Germline lookup yields CDR1 SGHTA and CDR2 FQGTGA.

The chain joins TRBV4-1 to TRBJ2-7, with 9 nucleotides matching TRBD1. The trim removed 0 bases at V and 3 bases at J, leaving 3 bases unmatched. Germline V gene sequence: CDR1 MGHRA, CDR2 YSYEKL. The CDR3 runs to 15 residues. Here the CDR3 DNA reads TGCGCCAGCAGCCAAGATAAGGACAGGGGCTACGAGCAGTACTTC. It encodes CASSQDKDRGYEQYF.

The chain links TRBV19 to TRBJ1-1; the D is unclear. The V and J ends lost 5 bases and 0 bases respectively, with 10 bases between them. The CDR3 is made up of 14 amino acids. Germline V lookup: CDR1 LNHDA, CDR2 SQIVND (reference sequence). CDR3 loop: CASSELPLNTEAFF. As DNA, the CDR3 is TGTGCCAGTAGTGAACTCCCTTTGAACACTGAAGCTTTCTTT.

The genes are TRBV12-3 or TRBV12-4 and TRBJ1-1; 8 bases map to TRBD1. The CDR3 contains 13 residues. With 7 bases clipped from V and 6 bases from J, the junction kept 7 bases outside the gene matches. DNA of the CDR3: TGTGCCAGCACCGCGGACAGGGCTTCTGAAGCTTTCTTT. The encoded protein is CASTADRASEAFF.

V gene TRBV19 combines with J gene TRBJ1-6; 9 bases line up with TRBD1. Losses at the gene ends were 3 bases for V and 12 bases for J; bases not matched to a gene: 9. Germline V gives CDR1 LNHDA, CDR2 SQIVND (reference sequence). The CDR3 extends over 15 amino acids. This CDR3 reads CASSMGTGTLKPLHF. The CDR3 DNA sequence: TGTGCCAGTAGTATGGGGACAGGGACCCTCAAACCCCTCCACTTT.

CDR3 bases: TGTGCCAGCCGGGTGGAGGCGGCACCCCTCCACTTT. It translates to CASRVEAAPLHF. The chain combines TRBV2 with TRBJ1-6; no firm D call. The germline V gene has CDR1 SNHLY and CDR2 FYNNEI. The CDR3 extends over 12 amino acids. With 8 bases removed from V and 11 bases from J, the gap between germline ends came to 13 bases.

This chain links TRBV6-6 with TRBJ2-4; 8 positions match TRBD2. The CDR3 has 17 amino acids. The trim removed 5 bases at V and 6 bases at J, leaving 15 bases unmatched. Germline V gene lookup returns CDR1 MNHNY and CDR2 SVGAGI (reference sequence). The CDR3 loop reads CASSQTGTSGVGNIQYF. The CDR3 DNA sequence: TGTGCCAGCAGTCAGACTGGGACTAGTGGAGTAGGAAACATTCAGTACTTC.

The chain recombines TRBV3-1 (or the pseudogene TRBV3-2) with TRBJ2-7; weak D call: TRBD1 (5 bases). The CDR3 runs to 13 residues. V was cut by 3 bases and J by 9 bases, with 15 bases left in between. CDR1 LGHDT and CDR2 YNNKEL come from the germline V gene (reference sequence). This chain's CDR3 is CASSHVQGQGQYF. CDR3 in DNA: TGTGCCAGCAGCCATGTCCAGGGTCAGGGGCAGTACTTC.

This clone has just a few counts. V gene TRBV3-1 (or the pseudogene TRBV3-2) combines with J gene TRBJ1-2, with TRBD1 matching over 7 bases. The CDR3 consists of 15 residues. V lost 5 bases to trimming and J lost 4 bases; unmatched junction nucleotides: 10. Germline lookup yields CDR1 LGHDT and CDR2 YNNKEL (reference sequence). The CDR3 DNA follows: TGTGCCAGCAGCACCCGGACAGGAGTTCTCTATGGCTACACCTTC. Encoded protein: CASSTRTGVLYGYTF.

The chain has TRBV6-5 and TRBJ2-7; TRBD2 is a possible D gene (5 bases). Germline values: CDR1 MNHEY, CDR2 SVGAGI. The CDR3 extends over 13 amino acids. The V end lost 2 bases, the J end lost 3 bases, and 8 bases lay between the germline ends. The CDR3 here is CASSYRGIYEQYF. The CDR3, as DNA: TGTGCCAGCAGTTACCGGGGAATCTACGAGCAGTACTTC.

The chain recombines TRBV11-3 with TRBJ1-2, with TRBD1 as a possible D gene (5 bases). The germline V and J ends were trimmed by 3 bases and 4 bases, with 12 bases remaining between them. The CDR3 loop spans 14 amino acids. CDR1 is SGHNT and CDR2 is YENEEA in the germline V gene. For the CDR3, the DNA is TGTGCCAGCAGCTTCGGCCAGGGCGGCTATGGCTACACCTTC. It encodes CASSFGQGGYGYTF.

The V gene is TRBV9, the J gene TRBJ2-5, with 8 bases aligning to TRBD2. V trimming: 2 bases; J trimming: 0 bases; junction bases outside the gene matches: 3. Looked up from germline, CDR1 is SGDLS and CDR2 is YYNGEE. CDR3 length: 15 amino acids. The CDR3 spells CASSVVAGYQETQYF. DNA of the CDR3: TGTGCCAGCAGCGTCGTAGCGGGGTACCAAGAGACCCAGTACTTC.

This chain joins TRBV19 and TRBJ1-2; 7 bases agree with TRBD1. Germline lookup yields CDR1 LNHDA and CDR2 SQIVND (reference sequence). With V trimmed by 9 bases and J by 13 bases, 11 bases remained unmatched. This CDR3 region has 11 residues. The CDR3 DNA is TGTGCCAGCCTAACGAGGGGGCAGGTCACCTTC. It translates to CASLTRGQVTF.

This sequence joins TRBV7-3 and TRBJ2-3; a possible D gene is TRBD1 (8 bases). The germline gives CDR1 SGHTA, CDR2 FQGTGA. CDR3 length equals 15 residues. Trimming shortened V by 5 bases and J by 0 bases, and 12 bases separated the two germline ends. This CDR3 reads CASSLQGGSTDTQYF. The CDR3 DNA reads as TGTGCCAGCAGCCTACAGGGGGGGAGCACAGATACGCAGTATTTT.

The chain has TRBV5-1 and TRBJ2-7, with 8 bases matching TRBD2. Germline loops: CDR1 SGHRS, CDR2 YFSETQ. V shed 0 bases and J 2 bases; nucleotides not matched to a gene: 7. The CDR3 is 16 amino acids. For the CDR3, the DNA is TGCGCCAGCAGCTTGGCCGGGAGGGACCTCCCCTACGAGCAGTACTTC. Translation: CASSLAGRDLPYEQYF.

This chain connects TRBV9 to TRBJ1-2; 9 bases agree with TRBD1. Germline V CDR1 and CDR2: SGDLS, YYNGEE. The CDR3 length is 17 residues. Trimming removed 4 bases from V and 7 bases from J; junction bases left unmatched: 17. CDR3 nucleotides: TGTGCCAGCAGCATGGACAGGGGATTCGGGTCTCGCGGTGGCTACACCTTC. Translating gives CASSMDRGFGSRGGYTF.

This rearrangement joins TRBV28 to TRBJ1-5; D possibly corresponds to TRBD1 (6 bases). Germline V lookup: CDR1 MDHEN, CDR2 SYDVKM. With 2 bases removed from V and 0 bases from J, the gap between germline ends came to 11 bases. This CDR3 comprises 16 residues. The CDR3 protein is CASSLGGGYSNQPQHF. DNA of the CDR3: TGTGCCAGCAGTTTAGGGGGCGGGTATAGCAATCAGCCCCAGCATTTT.

This clone showed up just once. The V call is TRBV24-1, the J call TRBJ2-3; a weak D match, TRBD2 (6 bases). Trimming stripped 4 bases from V and 2 bases from J, with 12 bases between. Germline V CDR1 and CDR2: KGHDR, SFDVKD. The CDR3 length is 15 residues. The DNA for the CDR3 is TGTGCCACCAGTGAGGCGGGATATGACACAGATACGCAGTATTTT. Protein: CATSEAGYDTDTQYF.

The rearrangement uses TRBV7-9 and TRBJ1-2; D ambiguous. Germline loops: CDR1 SEHNR, CDR2 FQNEAQ (reference sequence). Trimming removed 5 bases from V and 9 bases from J, with 13 bases in between. CDR3 size: 12 residues. The CDR3 here is CASSGLLASYTF. In DNA form, the CDR3 reads TGTGCCAGCAGCGGACTCTTAGCTAGCTACACCTTC.

This clone appeared once. The V call is TRBV7-9, the J call TRBJ2-3; TRBD1 might be the D (7 bases). The ends were cut back, 4 bases at V and 6 bases at J, with 8 bases in the middle. CDR1 is SEHNR and CDR2 is FQNEAQ in the germline V gene (reference sequence). This CDR3 is 12 amino acids long. This CDR3 reads CASSSGGDTQYF. Written as DNA, the CDR3 is TGTGCCAGCAGCTCAGGGGGGGATACGCAGTATTTT.

The chain employs TRBV13 and TRBJ1-1; no firm D call. The length of the CDR3 is 12 residues. In germline, CDR1 is PRHDT, CDR2 FYEKMQ (reference sequence). Deletions cut 5 bases from V and 7 bases from J, with 11 bases between. The CDR3 region has the DNA TGTGCCAGCAGCCCAAGCGGGATTGAAGCTTTCTTT. Protein: CASSPSGIEAFF.

The chain links TRBV20-1 to TRBJ1-2; D is uncertain. Trimming stripped 5 bases from V and 0 bases from J, with 19 bases between. Looked up from germline, CDR1 is DFQATT and CDR2 is SNEGSKA (reference sequence). The CDR3 is made up of 16 amino acids. CDR3 in DNA: TGCAGTGCTGGTGATCGCCGAGTTCGTCCTAACTATGGCTACACCTTC. It codes for CSAGDRRVRPNYGYTF.

The genes are TRBV5-1 and TRBJ1-1; D is uncertain. The germline V gene encodes CDR1 SGHRS and CDR2 YFSETQ. This CDR3 contains 16 residues. Trimming removed 4 bases from V and 8 bases from J, with 24 bases in between. This chain's CDR3 is CASSTEAQVGSAEAFF. The CDR3 DNA is TGCGCCAGCAGCACGGAGGCCCAGGTGGGATCCGCGGAAGCTTTCTTT.

The CDR3 coding sequence is TGTGCCAGCAGCTTAGACAGCTCCTATAATTCACCCCTCCACTTT. It is translated as CASSLDSSYNSPLHF. The chain has TRBV11-2 and TRBJ1-6, with D unresolved. Germline V gene lookup returns CDR1 SGHAT and CDR2 FQNNGV. The CDR3 loop spans 15 amino acids. Trimming removed 0 bases from V and 0 bases from J, with 3 bases in between.

The CDR3 DNA reads as TGTGCCAGCAGTCGCGGGACAGGGGGCTTCGGGGACAATCAGCCCCAGCATTTT. It is translated as CASSRGTGGFGDNQPQHF. The gene calls are TRBV6-6 and TRBJ1-5; TRBD1 matches 12 bases. Germline lookup yields CDR1 MNHNY and CDR2 SVGAGI (reference sequence). The V segment lost 5 bases and the J segment 3 bases; nucleotides outside the gene matches: 11. This CDR3 spans 18 amino acids.

The V call is TRBV25-1, the J call TRBJ1-2; D not resolved. This CDR3 region has 12 residues. The germline gives CDR1 MGHDK, CDR2 SYGVNS. The germline V and J ends were trimmed by 1 base and 4 bases, with 4 bases remaining between them. CDR3 DNA: TGTGCCAGCAGTGAATTGAGCTATGGCTACACCTTC. As protein: CASSELSYGYTF.

The chain has TRBV15 and TRBJ1-4; the match to TRBD1 covers 11 bases. Germline CDR1 and CDR2: LNHNV and YYDKDF (reference sequence). J lost 7 bases, V lost 3 bases, and 4 bases had no gene match. There are 15 residues in the CDR3. The CDR3 DNA follows: TGTGCCACCAGCAGTGGACAGGGGGCCGTTGAAAAACTGTTTTTT. It is translated as CATSSGQGAVEKLFF.

V and J are TRBV10-1 and TRBJ2-3, with 10 bases aligning to TRBD1. Germline CDR1 is WNHNN and CDR2 is SYGVQD (reference sequence). The CDR3 is 15 amino acids. Germline trimming cut 5 bases from V and 2 bases from J; bases unmatched to any gene: 4. The CDR3 reads CASSPGQGNTDTQYF. CDR3 sequence (DNA): TGCGCCAGCAGTCCGGGACAGGGGAACACAGATACGCAGTATTTT.

The chain combines TRBV6-2 or TRBV6-3 with TRBJ2-7; no reliable D call. CDR1 is MNHEY, CDR2 SVGEGT, per germline. V lost 6 bases, J lost 2 bases, and 11 bases lay in between. The CDR3 consists of 13 residues. CDR3 bases: TGTGCCAGCAGCCCGCGGAGCCCCTACGAGCAGTACTTC. Translation: CASSPRSPYEQYF.

The V gene is TRBV9, the J gene TRBJ2-1; TRBD2 is a possible D gene (6 bases). The CDR3 is made up of 14 amino acids. With 4 bases removed from V and 5 bases from J, the gap between germline ends came to 13 bases. From germline, CDR1 is SGDLS and CDR2 YYNGEE. This chain's CDR3 is CASSPRDLHNEQFF. CDR3 nucleotide sequence: TGTGCCAGCAGCCCTAGGGACTTGCACAATGAGCAGTTCTTC.

The chain recombines TRBV14 with TRBJ2-2, with 10 bases aligning to TRBD1. Germline CDR1 reads SGHDN; CDR2 reads FVKESK. V shed 6 bases, J shed 3 bases, and the junction held 4 bases outside the gene matches. CDR3 length: 15 residues. The CDR3: CASRTGGADTGELFF. The CDR3 bases are TGTGCCAGCAGGACAGGGGGCGCGGACACCGGGGAGCTGTTTTTT. Supplemented by reference TRBV14 and TRBJ2-2, the full variable domain reads EAGVTQFPSHSVIEKGQTVTLRCDPISGHDNLYWYRRVMGKEIKFLLHFVKESKQDESGMPNNRFLAERTGGTYSTLKVQPAELEDSGVYFCASRTGGADTGELFFGEGSRLTVL.